This record looks at one T cell receptor beta chain sequence and its context. The antigen is unknown. The sample belongs to a study of shared clonotypes between healthy human individuals. Findings and caveats of the study: Rarefaction revealed incomplete sorted-subset sequencing despite large depth.

The CDR3 has 11 residues. V gave up 4 bases and J gave up 6 bases, with 7 bases separating them. The germline gives CDR1 MDHEN, CDR2 SYDVKM. Data came from immunoSEQ multiplex PCR; TCRdb stores just in-frame clones and leaves some out. The sample yields about 2.3 million clones, approximately 90% seen once. This sequence originates from a man between 18 and 35 years old in good health. Some clones in this sample may be carry-over from other donors' samples. V gene TRBV28 combines with J gene TRBJ2-7, with D perhaps given as TRBD1 or TRBD2 (6 bases each). Specimen: naive CD4+ T cells from PBMCs. Subset indicated: CD45RA+ positively selected. The CDR3 region is CASSSGAEQYF. The DNA of the CDR3 is TGTGCCAGCAGTTCGGGGGCCGAGCAGTACTTC.